The T cell receptor (beta chain) described here comes from a study of blood T cell repertoires in COVID-19 (dated by TCRdb to the early 2020s). Regarding the research as a whole: The collaborator samples originated in the United States, Italy and Spain and spanned the acute and convalescent phases of COVID-19. The prospective study material was composed of cDNA or gDNA derived from T cells, B-cell-depleted T cells, or PBMCs. Subjects who had been exposed to COVID-19, were actively infected with it, or had recovered from it provided the deeply sampled blood TCRbeta repertoires that made up the dataset. The repertoires were released in a freely available public database intended as a resource for research on the immune response to SARS-CoV-2. Samples were obtained from the ongoing ImmuneRACE study (first 160 participants) and from 1,200 or so subjects provided by 6 global collaborators. A de-identified subject ID, COVID-19 status, age in years and sex were almost always included in the sample metadata. Where HLA class I and class II types were available, the types were taken from metadata supplied by the sample provider, not from assay-based typing. On the study overall, not on this receptor specifically: The quantity of clinical and demographic metadata differed by source and by participant and was supplied without curation.

This clone turned up a few times. Its antigen remains undetermined. No base quality values were provided; no much bigger clone lies one nucleotide off. CDR3 length: 14 amino acids, cysteine to phenylalanine. The retained sequence is limited to the CDR3, 42 bases, with the frame set at the first base. The junction carries 11 bases between V and J, which are trimmed by 2 bases and 4 bases respectively. For CDR1 and CDR2, the germline V gene (reference sequence) lists PRHDT and FYEKMQ. The collaborating institutions used their own protocols to collect whole blood in K2EDTA tubes. For TCRbeta analysis, collaborators shipped samples in one of three forms: frozen whole blood, isolated PBMCs, or DNA extracted from either of those sample types. TCRbeta CDR3 regions were amplified from genomic DNA using the immunoSEQ Assay, a bias-controlled multiplex PCR. In the paper's pipeline: The number of nucleated cells in each sample was estimated from the amplification of reference gene primers within the assay. To quantify the absolute abundance of each unique TCRbeta CDR3 rearrangement, sequence reads were collapsed and filtered. For each sample, productive Simpson clonality was calculated as the square root of Simpson's diversity index over productive rearrangements. TCRdb retrieved this table from immuneACCESS and kept in-frame rearrangements only. Not all clones are present; in checked studies, unresolved V genes account for under half, and no reason is known for the remainder. The V and J calls and clone size are taken from that table; D and trimming were inferred from the DNA. Recorded for this sample are about 250,000 clones; 70% to 85% of them occurred a single time. The leading ten clones occupy 4% of the sample.

This receptor was taken from a woman aged 40-49 years with active or convalescent COVID-19. The chain was built from TRBV13 and TRBJ1-2; possibly the D gene is TRBD1, per 6 matching bases. Input material: peripheral blood. The CDR3 protein: CASSLSGVIYGYTF. The DNA reads as follows: TGTGCCAGCAGCTTATCAGGGGTGATCTATGGCTACACCTTC.